This T cell receptor beta chain was recovered during a study of T-cell reconstitution after alpha-beta-depleted transplantation in children. This sample's TCRbeta library carried unique molecular identifier barcodes. A single record per CDR3 protein comes from TCRdb applying MiXCR to the PCR reads. This table holds approximately 340,000 distinct CDR3 sequences, approximately 10% found once. The CDR3 has 16 amino acids. V shed 4 bases and J 2 bases; nucleotides not matched to a gene: 8. Germline lookup yields CDR1 LGHDT and CDR2 YNNKEL (reference sequence). This sequence was found in a human donor who donated a stem cell graft to a child with acute lymphoblastic leukemia. Source: PBMCs from the stem cell graft donor, taken from the stem cell graft. The V and J genes are TRBV3-1 and TRBJ2-1, with 7 bases matching TRBD2. CDR3 residues: CASSPVSGLAYNEQFF. As DNA, the CDR3 is TGTGCCAGCAGCCCCGTTAGCGGGTTAGCCTACAATGAGCAGTTCTTC.